Listed here are 18 T cell receptor beta chains from one sample, sequenced in a study of graft-versus-host responses after intestinal transplantation. Profiling relied on immunoSEQ multiplex PCR, and the TCRdb table lists in-frame clones only, not all of them. The sample has 85,000 to 90,000 clones; 90% are singletons. No antigen has been assigned to these receptors. Here the sequenced sample was unstimulated CD4+ T cells sorted from spleen or lymph node cells, taken before intestinal transplant. All receptors come from a human donor who received an intestinal transplant.

This chain connects TRBV7-2 to TRBJ2-3; D is undetermined. The V end was cut by 2 bases, the J end by 7 bases, with 10 bases between. The length of the CDR3 is 13 residues. Germline lookup yields CDR1 SGHTA and CDR2 FQGNSA. This CDR3 is CASSLSPHNTQYF. The CDR3 DNA follows: TGTGCCAGCAGCTTATCCCCACACAATACGCAGTATTTT.

The chain recombines TRBV7-2 with TRBJ2-1; the match to TRBD1 covers 7 bases. The CDR3 consists of 13 residues. From germline, CDR1 is SGHTA and CDR2 FQGNSA. V dropped 6 bases and J dropped 9; count of bases not matched to a gene: 8. In nucleotides, the CDR3 is TGTGCCAGCAGAAAAACAGGGGTTGGTGAGCAGTTCTTC. Translating gives CASRKTGVGEQFF.

The rearrangement joins TRBV7-9 to TRBJ1-6; no clear D. The germline V gene encodes CDR1 SEHNR and CDR2 FQNEAQ (reference sequence). CDR3 length equals 12 residues. The V and J ends lost 3 bases and 9 bases respectively, with 6 bases between them. CDR3 sequence reads: CASSFFRSPLHF. The CDR3 DNA reads TGTGCCAGCAGCTTTTTCCGTTCACCCCTCCACTTT.

The chain links TRBV7-8 to TRBJ2-7; D unresolved. This CDR3 spans 14 amino acids. The ends were cut back, 8 bases at V and 3 bases at J, with 17 bases in the middle. Germline CDR1 SGHVS, CDR2 FQNEAQ. This CDR3 reads CASGLTGSGYEQYF. The CDR3 coding sequence is TGTGCCAGCGGATTGACCGGGTCCGGCTACGAGCAGTACTTC.

This chain joins TRBV7-9 and TRBJ1-2; no clear D gene. Trimming left V 1 base short and J 4 bases short, with 4 bases between. The germline CDR1 and CDR2 sequences are SEHNR and FQNEAQ (reference sequence). This CDR3 region has 12 residues. As DNA, the CDR3 is TGTGCCAGCAGCTTAGTCGGCTATGGCTACACCTTC. Translated: CASSLVGYGYTF.

The genes are TRBV5-1 and TRBJ1-2, with TRBD1 matching over 7 bases. Germline CDR1 and CDR2: SGHRS and YFSETQ. The CDR3 is 12 amino acids. Losses at the gene ends were 3 bases for V and 6 bases for J; bases not matched to a gene: 2. The DNA of the CDR3 is TGCGCCAGCAGCTACGACAGGGATGGCTACACCTTC. Amino acid sequence: CASSYDRDGYTF.

The chain couples TRBV10-2 to TRBJ1-4; D may be TRBD1 (5 bases). Germline V lookup: CDR1 WSHSY, CDR2 SAAADI. The germline V and J ends were trimmed by 5 bases and 8 bases, with 9 bases remaining between them. CDR3 length: 12 residues. CDR3 in DNA: TGCGCCAGCAGTAGGGGCCAAGAAAAACTGTTTTTT. It specifies CASSRGQEKLFF.

This clone was recorded once. The V and J genes are TRBV5-5 and TRBJ1-2; weak D call: TRBD1 (5 bases). CDR1 and CDR2 from the germline V gene are SGHKS and YYEKEE (reference sequence). Trimming stripped 3 bases from V and 4 bases from J, with 13 bases between. The CDR3 runs 14 residues. The CDR3 loop reads CASSWGGGIYGYTF. The CDR3 region has the DNA TGTGCCAGCAGCTGGGGGGGAGGAATCTATGGCTACACCTTC.

The chain carries TRBV29-1 and TRBJ2-3; D might be TRBD1 (5 bases). Trimming removed 2 bases at V and 8 bases at J, with 20 bases between. The CDR3 spans 15 residues. Germline V lookup: CDR1 SQVTM, CDR2 ANQGSEA. CDR3: CSVELVSGFPGTQYF. CDR3 bases: TGCAGCGTTGAACTTGTGTCAGGGTTCCCCGGTACGCAGTATTTT.

This clone appeared a single time. The chain is built from TRBV18 and TRBJ1-5; D unresolved. The CDR3 is 15 amino acids. Germline CDR1 and CDR2: KGHSH and LQKENI. With 3 bases removed from V and 5 bases from J, the gap between germline ends came to 14 bases. CDR3 amino acids: CASSPRSGDHQPQHF. The DNA for the CDR3 is TGTGCCAGCTCACCGCGCTCCGGTGATCATCAGCCCCAGCATTTT.

As to this clone: Sequence at one end of the junction differs from germline and may be a read error. This chain connects TRBV20-1 to TRBJ2-5; D may match TRBD1 or TRBD2 (5 bases each). The better agreement between TRBJ2-7 and the DNA end casts doubt on the J call. Looked up from germline, CDR1 is DFQATT and CDR2 is SNEGSKA (reference sequence). The CDR3 totals 11 residues. CDR3 loop: CSVRGAYEQYF. The CDR3 region has the DNA TGCAGTGTTAGAGGGGCGTACGAGCAGTACTTC.

This sequence joins TRBV5-5 and TRBJ1-2; D possibly corresponds to TRBD1 (5 bases). The CDR3 length is 13 residues. Germline V gene sequence: CDR1 SGHKS, CDR2 YYEKEE (reference sequence). Trimming removed 0 bases from V and 8 bases from J, with 11 bases in between. DNA of the CDR3: TGTGCCAGCAGCTTGGGCAGGGAAGGGGGCTACACCTTC. Its protein product is CASSLGREGGYTF.

This clone was detected only a few times. The genes are TRBV5-4 and TRBJ2-7, with D maybe TRBD2 (6 bases). The CDR3 consists of 14 residues. Trimming shortened V by 4 bases and J by 0 bases, and 11 bases separated the two germline ends. Per the germline V gene, CDR1 is SGHNT and CDR2 is YYREEE (reference sequence). CDR3 coding DNA: TGTGCCAGCAGCCCGGGACTTCTCTCCTACGAGCAGTACTTC. Its protein product is CASSPGLLSYEQYF.

V gene TRBV27 combines with J gene TRBJ2-7; the match to TRBD1 covers 8 bases. V shed 4 bases and J 2 bases; nucleotides not matched to a gene: 7. This CDR3 comprises 15 residues. In germline, CDR1 is MNHEY, CDR2 SMNVEV (reference sequence). In DNA form, the CDR3 reads TGTGCCAGCAGTTCCCCGGACAGGGCGGCCTACGAGCAGTACTTC. Translated: CASSSPDRAAYEQYF.

This chain uses TRBV29-1 with TRBJ2-6; tentatively, D is TRBD2 (5 bases). The CDR3 covers 17 residues. CDR1 and CDR2 (germline): SQVTM, ANQGSEA. The V end lost 4 bases, the J end lost 0 bases, and 16 bases lay between the germline ends. The CDR3 region has the DNA TGCAGCGTTGTCGGGGAGCCTCTGATCTCTGGGGCCAACGTCCTGACTTTC. This translates into CSVVGEPLISGANVLTF.

V is TRBV29-1 and J is TRBJ1-1; D possibly corresponds to TRBD1 (6 bases). Germline CDR1 and CDR2: SQVTM and ANQGSEA. The CDR3 spans 14 residues. V dropped 1 base and J dropped 5 bases, with 14 bases sitting between them. The CDR3 protein is CSVEGDNRYTEAFF. The CDR3, as DNA: TGCAGCGTTGAAGGGGACAACCGATATACTGAAGCTTTCTTT.

The V and J genes are TRBV11-2 and TRBJ2-7; maybe TRBD2 (7 bases). V lost 2 bases and J lost 6, with 14 bases in between. The germline CDR1 and CDR2 sequences are SGHAT and FQNNGV. This CDR3 is 14 amino acids long. Here the CDR3 reads CASSLNGGQLEQYF. The CDR3 nucleotides read TGTGCCAGCAGCTTAAACGGGGGGCAGCTCGAGCAGTACTTC. Using reference TRBV11-2 and TRBJ2-7 for the parts outside the CDR3, the full variable domain is EAGVAQSPRYKIIEKRQSVAFWCNPISGHATLYWYQQILGQGPKLLIQFQNNGVVDDSQLPKDRFSAERLKGVDSTLKIQPAKLEDSAVYLCASSLNGGQLEQYFGPGTRLTVT.

The rearrangement links TRBV29-1 to TRBJ2-3, with TRBD1 matching 9 bases. V shed 6 bases, J shed 2 bases, and the junction held 6 bases outside the gene matches. The CDR3 sequence is 14 residues long. Looked up from germline, CDR1 is SQVTM and CDR2 is ANQGSEA. CDR3 sequence: CSVRQGGYTDTQYF. Here the CDR3 DNA reads TGCAGCGTCCGACAGGGGGGCTACACAGATACGCAGTATTTT.